Listed below are T cell receptor beta chains from one sample, sequenced in a study of control samples from healthy donors and cancer patients. The repertoire was sequenced with immunoSEQ multiplex PCR; TCRdb's copy has only in-frame clones and lacks some. The sample consists of some 22,000 clones, approximately 80% of them appearing once. The material sequenced was PBMCs. The receptors here all came from a man aged 55 to 70 with colorectal cancer. Each CDR3 is given with its conserved first and last residue. The D gene is left open where the match is weak. Size values are once, few and many counts, or a class for expanded clones, and some rows have none.

D: TRBD2; J: TRBJ2-1; size: .; V: TRBV6-4; DNA: TGTGCCAGCAGTGGGAGCGGGGGGGCCGGTGAGCAGTTCTTC; CDR3: CASSGSGGAGEQFF
D: .; J: TRBJ1-4; size: .; V: TRBV5-1; DNA: TGCGCCAGCAGCCGGCGGTTTGAGGGTTCAGCTAATGAAAAACTGTTTTTT; CDR3: CASSRRFEGSANEKLFF
D: .; J: TRBJ1-1; size: .; V: TRBV19; DNA: TGTGCCAGTAGAAGGCAAAACACTGAAGCTTTCTTT; CDR3: CASRRQNTEAFF
D: .; J: TRBJ2-7; size: .; V: TRBV9; DNA: TGTGCCAGCAGCGTGGGTTCCACCTCCTACGAGCAGTACTTC; CDR3: CASSVGSTSYEQYF
D: .; J: TRBJ1-1; size: .; V: TRBV4-1; DNA: TGCGCCAGCAGCCGGGGGGGCGACACTGAAGCTTTCTTT; CDR3: CASSRGGDTEAFF
D: TRBD1; J: TRBJ1-2; size: .; V: TRBV5-4; DNA: TGTGCCAGCAGCTGGACAGGGAATGATGGCTACACCTTC; CDR3: CASSWTGNDGYTF
D: .; J: TRBJ1-2; size: .; V: TRBV30; DNA: TGTGCCTGGAGTTTCCCCGGGACCGTCTACTATGGCTACACCTTC; CDR3: CAWSFPGTVYYGYTF
D: .; J: TRBJ1-1; size: few; V: TRBV6-5; DNA: TGTGCCAGCAGTCGCGGCGGGGCCGGGACGGCCGAAGCTTTCTTT; CDR3: CASSRGGAGTAEAFF
D: .; J: TRBJ1-1; size: .; V: TRBV11-2; DNA: TGTGCCAGCAGCTCGTCTCAACGTGGCCCAATGAACACTGAAGCTTTCTTT; CDR3: CASSSSQRGPMNTEAFF
D: .; J: TRBJ1-1; size: .; V: TRBV5-4; DNA: TGTGCCAGCAGCTTGGAGAACGTTATGAACACTGAAGCTTTCTTT; CDR3: CASSLENVMNTEAFF
D: .; J: TRBJ2-3; size: .; V: TRBV2; DNA: TGTGCCAGCACTGGAGGGATAAGGCAGTATTTT; CDR3: CASTGGIRQYF
D: TRBD1; J: TRBJ1-4; size: .; V: TRBV2; DNA: TGTGCCAGCAGTGTACAGGGGGTACATGAAAAACTGTTTTTT; CDR3: CASSVQGVHEKLFF
D: TRBD1; J: TRBJ1-1; size: .; V: TRBV5-1; DNA: TGCGCCAGCAGCTGGTTGGGACAGTCTAACACTGAAGCTTTCTTT; CDR3: CASSWLGQSNTEAFF
D: .; J: TRBJ2-1; size: once; V: TRBV6-1; DNA: TGTGCCAGCAGTGAAGCGCGTCTGGGATACAATGAGCAGTTCTTC; CDR3: CASSEARLGYNEQFF
D: .; J: TRBJ1-5; size: .; V: TRBV19; DNA: TGTGCCAGTAGTATAGATTGGAGGGGGCAGCCCCAGCATTTT; CDR3: CASSIDWRGQPQHF
D: TRBD1; J: TRBJ2-6; size: .; V: TRBV18; DNA: TGTGCCAGCTCACAGGGACAGGGAAACTCCGGGGCCAACGTCCTGACTTTC; CDR3: CASSQGQGNSGANVLTF
D: TRBD2; J: TRBJ2-1; size: .; V: TRBV5-1; DNA: TGCGCCAGCAGCTTGGGCGTAGCGGGCTGGCCGAATGAGCAGTTCTTC; CDR3: CASSLGVAGWPNEQFF
D: .; J: TRBJ1-1; size: few; V: TRBV6-1; DNA: TGTGCCAGCAGTGAAAGGGGGACTGAAGCTTTCTTT; CDR3: CASSERGTEAFF
D: .; J: TRBJ1-6; size: .; V: TRBV7-2; DNA: TGTGCCAGCAGCTTAAGACAGACGAGCTCCTATAATTCACCCCTCCACTTT; CDR3: CASSLRQTSSYNSPLHF
D: TRBD1; J: TRBJ1-5; size: once; V: TRBV6-6; DNA: TGTGCCAGCAGTTATCCGGGACAGGGAAATCAGCCCCAGCATTTT; CDR3: CASSYPGQGNQPQHF
D: .; J: TRBJ2-7; size: .; V: TRBV29-1; DNA: TGCAGCGTTGAGGTGGGGACCTACGAGCAGTACTTC; CDR3: CSVEVGTYEQYF
D: .; J: TRBJ2-1; size: .; V: TRBV5-1; DNA: TGCGCCAGCAGCTGGCCCCCTCCCGGGGCGACCTCCTACAATGAGCAGTTCTTC; CDR3: CASSWPPPGATSYNEQFF
D: .; J: TRBJ1-2; size: .; V: TRBV6-6; DNA: TGTGCCAGTCATCGAGGCGGGGTTAATGGCTACACCTTC; CDR3: CASHRGGVNGYTF
D: TRBD1; J: TRBJ1-6; size: once; V: TRBV2; DNA: TGTGCCAGCAGTGTGCGTAGGGGGACAGGGGACCTCACCCTCCACTTT; CDR3: CASSVRRGTGDLTLHF
D: TRBD1; J: TRBJ1-6; size: .; V: TRBV5-6; DNA: TGTGCCAGCAGCTTTTTCGGACAGGGGGCGCAGTCACCCCTCCACTTT; CDR3: CASSFFGQGAQSPLHF
D: TRBD1; J: TRBJ1-1; size: .; V: TRBV7-9; DNA: TGTGCCAGCAGCTCGGCGTACAGGGGGAACACTGAAGCTTTCTTT; CDR3: CASSSAYRGNTEAFF
D: .; J: TRBJ2-3; size: .; V: TRBV11-3; DNA: TGTGCCAGCAGCTCAGCTTTTCCGCTCACAGATACGCAGTATTTT; CDR3: CASSSAFPLTDTQYF
D: .; J: TRBJ1-2; size: .; V: TRBV19; DNA: TGTGCCAGTAGTGCACAACTTGGGTATGGCTACACCTTC; CDR3: CASSAQLGYGYTF
D: .; J: TRBJ2-2; size: .; V: TRBV19; DNA: TGTGCCAGTAGTCCCGGGACGGCGAACACCGGGGAGCTGTTTTTT; CDR3: CASSPGTANTGELFF
D: TRBD1; J: TRBJ1-2; size: once; V: TRBV5-1; DNA: TGCGCCAGCAGCCCGCAAAGGACAGGGGGCGCGGTTGGCTACACCTTC; CDR3: CASSPQRTGGAVGYTF
D: TRBD1; J: TRBJ2-6; size: .; V: TRBV19; DNA: TGTGCCAGTAGCCCCGGGACAGGGGGCATTATTGCTGGGGCCAACGTCCTGACTTTC; CDR3: CASSPGTGGIIAGANVLTF
D: .; J: TRBJ1-2; size: .; V: TRBV6-1; DNA: TGTGCCAGCAGTGACCCACAGTTTTTTTATGGCTACACCTTC; CDR3: CASSDPQFFYGYTF
D: .; J: TRBJ1-2; size: .; V: TRBV3-1/TRBV3-2; DNA: TGTGCCAGCAGCCAAGGGGCCACCAACTATGGCTACACCTTC; CDR3: CASSQGATNYGYTF
D: .; J: TRBJ2-3; size: .; V: TRBV29-1; DNA: TGCAGCTCGAACACAGATACGCAGTATTTT; CDR3: CSSNTDTQYF
D: .; J: TRBJ2-5; size: .; V: TRBV3-1/TRBV3-2; DNA: TGTGCCAGCAGCGCCCTAGTCGAGAAGTCCCAGTACTTC; CDR3: CASSALVEKSQYF
D: .; J: TRBJ1-6; size: .; V: TRBV10-1; DNA: TGCGCCAGCAGTGAGTGGACAGATAATTCACCCCTCCACTTT; CDR3: CASSEWTDNSPLHF
D: .; J: TRBJ2-7; size: .; V: TRBV27; DNA: TGTGCCAGCAGTTTTAGGGACCCCGACAAATACGAGCAGTACTTC; CDR3: CASSFRDPDKYEQYF
D: .; J: TRBJ1-2; size: once; V: TRBV25-1; DNA: TGTGCCAGCAGCGTGGGGGGATCTAACTATGGCTACACCTTC; CDR3: CASSVGGSNYGYTF
D: .; J: TRBJ2-1; size: .; V: TRBV2; DNA: TGTGCCAGCAAGGGACCAGGGAACGGTGAGCAGTTCTTC; CDR3: CASKGPGNGEQFF
D: TRBD1; J: TRBJ1-5; size: few; V: TRBV27; DNA: TGTGCCAGCAGAAACAGGGGCGAAGATAGCAATCAGCCCCAGCATTTT; CDR3: CASRNRGEDSNQPQHF
D: .; J: TRBJ1-1; size: .; V: TRBV18; DNA: TGTGCCAGCTCACCTCCCCATAGGGGCACTGAAGCTTTCTTT; CDR3: CASSPPHRGTEAFF
D: .; J: TRBJ1-1; size: .; V: TRBV6-2/TRBV6-3; DNA: TGTGCCAGCAGCCTACGTACAGGGATTGAAGCTTTCTTT; CDR3: CASSLRTGIEAFF
D: .; J: TRBJ2-7; size: few; V: TRBV3-1/TRBV3-2; DNA: TGTGCCAGCAGTCGCCGGGACCAGGGCTACGAGCAGTACTTC; CDR3: CASSRRDQGYEQYF
D: TRBD1; J: TRBJ1-3; size: .; V: TRBV14; DNA: TGTGCCAGCAGCCAAGGGGGGACAGTTCTCTCTGGAAACACCATATATTTT; CDR3: CASSQGGTVLSGNTIYF
D: .; J: TRBJ1-6; size: .; V: TRBV6-5; DNA: TGTGCCAGCAGTTATAGATCACCCCTTAATTCACCCCTCCACTTT; CDR3: CASSYRSPLNSPLHF
D: TRBD1; J: TRBJ2-1; size: medium-sized; V: TRBV7-9; DNA: TGTGCCAGCAGCCCCGGGACAGGGGGCATTTCGTACAATGAGCAGTTCTTC; CDR3: CASSPGTGGISYNEQFF
D: .; J: TRBJ2-5; size: .; V: TRBV18; DNA: TGTGCCAGCTCACCACGGTACCAAGAGACCCAGTACTTC; CDR3: CASSPRYQETQYF
D: TRBD1; J: TRBJ1-2; size: .; V: TRBV9; DNA: TGTGCCAGCAGCGTACTTATAGCAGGGGGCTTCTACACCTTC; CDR3: CASSVLIAGGFYTF
D: .; J: TRBJ2-3; size: .; V: TRBV4-1; DNA: TGCGCCAGCAGCCAAGTAGGGAATACGCAGTATTTT; CDR3: CASSQVGNTQYF
D: .; J: TRBJ2-3; size: .; V: TRBV10-2; DNA: TGCGCCAGCAGTGAGTGGCTCCGTGATACGCAGTATTTT; CDR3: CASSEWLRDTQYF
D: .; J: TRBJ1-5; size: .; V: TRBV18; DNA: TGTGCCAGCTCACCACCGGATAGCAATCAGCCCCAGCATTTT; CDR3: CASSPPDSNQPQHF
D: TRBD1; J: TRBJ1-2; size: few; V: TRBV6-1; DNA: TGTGCCAGCAGTGAAGACGGACAGGGGCGGAGTGGCTACACCTTC; CDR3: CASSEDGQGRSGYTF
D: TRBD1; J: TRBJ2-5; size: .; V: TRBV30; DNA: TGTGCCTGGAGTGGAAAGGGGGCTCTGGAGGAGACCCAGTACTTC; CDR3: CAWSGKGALEETQYF